The 11 T cell receptor beta chains below come from one sample, sequenced in a study of blood T cell repertoires in COVID-19. Profiling relied on immunoSEQ multiplex PCR, and the TCRdb table lists in-frame clones only, not all of them. This table holds over 50,000 clones, 70% to 85% found once. Sequenced: peripheral blood. The receptor source for this set is a human donor in a cohort sampled during active COVID-19.

The chain couples TRBV4-3 to TRBJ2-2; 8 bases agree with TRBD1. This CDR3 has 17 residues. Germline-derived CDR1 and CDR2 are LGHNA and YSLEER. The trim removed 0 bases at V and 5 bases at J, leaving 8 bases unmatched. The CDR3 DNA sequence: TGCGCCAGCAGCCAAGAGTATAGGCAGGGGGCGACCGGGGAGCTGTTTTTT. This gives the protein CASSQEYRQGATGELFF.

The CDR3 DNA is TGTGCCAGCAGTATCCTTCGGGACAGGGGTAACTACGAGCAGTACTTC. The encoded protein is CASSILRDRGNYEQYF. The chain employs TRBV6-2 or TRBV6-3 and TRBJ2-7; 10 nucleotides agree with TRBD1. V dropped 5 bases and J dropped 3; count of bases not matched to a gene: 10. The CDR3 has 16 amino acids. Germline V gives CDR1 MNHEY, CDR2 SVGEGT.

This chain joins TRBV27 and TRBJ2-7, with a tentative D call TRBD2 (5 bases). CDR3 length equals 14 residues. Trimming removed 6 bases at V and 3 bases at J, with 15 bases between. Germline assignment: CDR1 MNHEY and CDR2 SMNVEV (reference sequence). CDR3 DNA: TGTGCCAGCAGATATGATACTAGGAACTACGAGCAGTACTTC. It encodes CASRYDTRNYEQYF.

This rearrangement joins TRBV5-4 to TRBJ2-1, with 9 bases matching TRBD1. V was pared by 2 bases and J by 16 bases, with 4 bases of the junction left unmatched. Germline CDR1 is SGHNT and CDR2 is YYREEE (reference sequence). The CDR3 has 11 residues. The CDR3 here is CASSLGTGIFF. The CDR3 nucleotides are TGTGCCAGCAGCTTAGGGACAGGGATTTTCTTC.

V usage is TRBV19 and J usage is TRBJ1-6; 7 bases line up with TRBD1. The CDR3 runs to 14 residues. After removal of 6 bases from V and 6 bases from J, the junction contained 5 bases not matched to a gene. Germline V gene sequence: CDR1 LNHDA, CDR2 SQIVND (reference sequence). The CDR3 spells CASRPGQPNSPLHF. The CDR3, as DNA: TGTGCCAGTAGGCCGGGACAGCCTAATTCACCCCTCCACTTT.

V usage is TRBV24-1 and J usage is TRBJ2-7; 7 bases match TRBD2. Germline assignment: CDR1 KGHDR and CDR2 SFDVKD. The CDR3 extends over 14 amino acids. Unmatched junction bases numbered 12, after V lost 12 bases and J lost 2 bases. The CDR3 DNA follows: TGTGCCTCCCGACTAAGCGGGGTGACCTACGAGCAGTACTTC. It specifies CASRLSGVTYEQYF.

This chain uses TRBV19 with TRBJ2-1, with D possibly TRBD1 on 6 matching bases. This CDR3 contains 13 residues. V was shortened by 3 bases and J by 5 bases, with 8 bases between the two germline ends. Germline V lookup: CDR1 LNHDA, CDR2 SQIVND (reference sequence). The CDR3 DNA is TGTGCCAGTAGTATTGGACAGAACAATGAGCAGTTCTTC. It translates to CASSIGQNNEQFF.

The J gene is TRBJ2-3, the V gene TRBV19, with a weak D call TRBD2 (5 bases). V shed 5 bases and J shed 4 bases, with 13 bases lying between them. In germline, CDR1 is LNHDA, CDR2 SQIVND (reference sequence). CDR3 length: 14 amino acids. In nucleotides, the CDR3 is TGTGCCAGTAGTGACCGGGGTTGGGCAGATACGCAGTATTTT. Its protein is CASSDRGWADTQYF.

This clone was counted once. The chain combines TRBV6-2 or TRBV6-3 with TRBJ2-3, with 9 nucleotides matching TRBD2. CDR3 length equals 16 residues. J gave up 3 bases and V 4 bases, and 8 bases lay outside the gene matches. Per the germline V gene, CDR1 is MNHEY and CDR2 is SVGEGT. This CDR3 reads CASSFRLAGKTDTQYF. The CDR3, as DNA: TGTGCCAGCAGTTTCCGCCTAGCGGGGAAAACAGATACGCAGTATTTT.

This sequence joins TRBV5-4 and TRBJ2-5, with TRBD1 as a possible D gene (5 bases). Germline CDR1 is SGHNT and CDR2 is YYREEE (reference sequence). V shed 4 bases and J shed 5 bases, with 12 bases lying between them. The CDR3 contains 13 residues. As DNA, the CDR3 is TGTGCCAGCAGCCCCAGGGATGAGGAGACCCAGTACTTC. It codes for CASSPRDEETQYF.

The gene calls are TRBV4-3 and TRBJ1-3; D is unresolved. Germline lookup yields CDR1 LGHNA and CDR2 YSLEER. The V end was cut by 4 bases, the J end by 2 bases, with 12 bases between. The CDR3 sequence is 15 residues long. CDR3 nucleotides: TGCGCCAGCAGCCTTGCAGGATCTACTGGAAACACCATATATTTT. It encodes CASSLAGSTGNTIYF.